The sequence of this T cell receptor (beta chain) was determined in a study of OX40 agonist ivuxolimab in advanced cancers. Study outcomes and limitations: No determination was made of the antigen specificity of the expanded peripheral T cells.

Clones were sequenced by immunoSEQ multiplex PCR, and TCRdb holds only the in-frame ones, with some missing. Of approximately 89,000 clones listed, 88% are singletons. Concerning this clone: The target antigen is unknown.

This CDR3 is built from 14 residues. V was pared by 0 bases and J by 3 bases, with 7 bases between. Germline-derived CDR1 and CDR2 are LGHNA and YNFKEQ. V gene TRBV4-2 combines with J gene TRBJ2-3; D is unresolved. This specimen consisted of CD4+ or CD8+ T cells sorted from blood, obtained in a trial of the OX40 agonist ivuxolimab. The sequence came from an adult with an advanced solid tumor such as melanoma, head and neck, liver or kidney cancer. The CDR3 here is CASSQDLATDTQYF. For the CDR3, the DNA is TGTGCCAGCAGCCAAGACTTGGCAACAGATACGCAGTATTTT.